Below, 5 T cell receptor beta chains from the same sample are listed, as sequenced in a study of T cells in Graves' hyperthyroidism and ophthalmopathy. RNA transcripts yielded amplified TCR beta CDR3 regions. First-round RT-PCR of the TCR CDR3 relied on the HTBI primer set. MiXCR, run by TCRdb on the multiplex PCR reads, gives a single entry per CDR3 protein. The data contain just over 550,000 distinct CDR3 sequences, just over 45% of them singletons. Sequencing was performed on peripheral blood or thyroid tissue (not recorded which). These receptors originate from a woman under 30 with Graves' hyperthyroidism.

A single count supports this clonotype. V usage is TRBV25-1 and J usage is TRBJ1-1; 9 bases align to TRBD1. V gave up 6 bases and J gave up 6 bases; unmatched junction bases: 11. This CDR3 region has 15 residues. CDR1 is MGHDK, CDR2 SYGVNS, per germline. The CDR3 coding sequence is TGTGCCAGCAGCGTAATAAACAGGGGGCACTCTGAAGCTTTCTTT. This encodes CASSVINRGHSEAFF.

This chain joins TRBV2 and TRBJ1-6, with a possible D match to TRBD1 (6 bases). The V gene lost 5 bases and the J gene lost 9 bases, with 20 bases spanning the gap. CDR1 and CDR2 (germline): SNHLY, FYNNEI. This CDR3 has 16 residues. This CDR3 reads CASSIPTGGLASPLHF. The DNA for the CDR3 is TGTGCCAGCAGTATACCGACGGGGGGCCTTGCTTCACCCCTCCACTTT. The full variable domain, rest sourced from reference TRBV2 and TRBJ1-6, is EPEVTQTPSHQVTQMGQEVILRCVPISNHLYFYWYRQILGQKVEFLVSFYNNEISEKSEIFDDQFSVERPDGSNFTLKIRSTKLEDSAMYFCASSIPTGGLASPLHFGNGTRLTVT.

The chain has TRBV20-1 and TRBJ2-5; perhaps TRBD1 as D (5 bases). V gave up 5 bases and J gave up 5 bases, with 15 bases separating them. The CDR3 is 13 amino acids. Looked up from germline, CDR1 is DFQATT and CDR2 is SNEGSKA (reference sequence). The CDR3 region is CSAGSDSPETQYF. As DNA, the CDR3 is TGCAGTGCTGGATCTGACAGCCCCGAGACCCAGTACTTC.

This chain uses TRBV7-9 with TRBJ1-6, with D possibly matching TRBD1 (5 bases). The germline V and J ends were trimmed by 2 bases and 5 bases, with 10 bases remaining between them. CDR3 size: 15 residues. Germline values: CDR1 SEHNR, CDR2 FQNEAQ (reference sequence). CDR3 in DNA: TGTGCCAGCAGCTTACCCGGGACGGATAATTCACCCCTCCACTTT. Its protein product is CASSLPGTDNSPLHF.

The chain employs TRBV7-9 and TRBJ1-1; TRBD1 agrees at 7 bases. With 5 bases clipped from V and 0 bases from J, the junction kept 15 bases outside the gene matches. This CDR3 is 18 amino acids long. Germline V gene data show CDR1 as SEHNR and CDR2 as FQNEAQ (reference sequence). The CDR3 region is CASSAASGDSSMNTEAFF. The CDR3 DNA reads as TGTGCCAGCAGCGCCGCTTCAGGGGACAGCAGTATGAACACTGAAGCTTTCTTT.